Listed below are T cell receptor beta chains from one sample, sequenced in a study of glioma-infiltrating T cells after dendritic cell vaccination. Only in-frame clones appear in the TCRdb table, and some are missing; sequencing was by immunoSEQ multiplex PCR. Among about 110,000 clones listed, 85% to 90% were seen once. The material sequenced was blood, taken after dendritic cell vaccination. These TCRs come from a human donor with glioblastoma. CDR3s include the opening cysteine and the closing phenylalanine or tryptophan. The order of the fields is clone size, J gene, V gene, D gene, CDR3 DNA, CDR3 protein. A D gene is named only where the DNA matches it firmly. Not every row has a clone size; where given, it reads once, few, many or a size class.

abundance: .
j_gene: TRBJ1-3
v_gene: TRBV5-1
d_gene: .
CDR3nt: TGCGCCAGCAGCTTGGAAGGGAGGGACACCATATATTTT
CDR3aa: CASSLEGRDTIYF

abundance: .
j_gene: TRBJ2-3
v_gene: TRBV4-1
d_gene: TRBD2
CDR3nt: TGCGCCAGCAGCCAAGCACGGGGACTAGCGGGGTTGACTAGCACAGATACGCAGTATTTT
CDR3aa: CASSQARGLAGLTSTDTQYF

abundance: .
j_gene: TRBJ2-7
v_gene: TRBV18
d_gene: TRBD1
CDR3nt: TGTGCCAGCTCACCAGGGACAGGGGCGAGCGAGCAGTACTTC
CDR3aa: CASSPGTGASEQYF

abundance: once
j_gene: TRBJ2-1
v_gene: TRBV5-1
d_gene: TRBD2
CDR3nt: TGCGCCAGCAGCTTGGCGCTAGCGGGAGGCAATGAGCAGTTCTTC
CDR3aa: CASSLALAGGNEQFF

abundance: .
j_gene: TRBJ1-2
v_gene: TRBV11-3
d_gene: TRBD1
CDR3nt: TGTGCCAGCAGCTTAACCGACAGGGTCGGCTACACCTTC
CDR3aa: CASSLTDRVGYTF

abundance: .
j_gene: TRBJ2-1
v_gene: TRBV2
d_gene: TRBD2
CDR3nt: TGTGCCAGCAGACTAGCGGGGGGCTATGAGCAGTTCTTC
CDR3aa: CASRLAGGYEQFF

abundance: .
j_gene: TRBJ2-1
v_gene: TRBV2
d_gene: .
CDR3nt: TGTGCCGGGCACGAGCGGTTTTCCTACAATGAGCAGTTCTTC
CDR3aa: CAGHERFSYNEQFF

abundance: .
j_gene: TRBJ2-7
v_gene: TRBV27
d_gene: TRBD1
CDR3nt: TGTGCCAGCAGTTATACAGGGGGACAAACCTACGAGCAGTACTTC
CDR3aa: CASSYTGGQTYEQYF

abundance: .
j_gene: TRBJ2-7
v_gene: TRBV4-1
d_gene: .
CDR3nt: TGCGCCAGCAGCCAAGGGAGAGGGAGCTCCTACGAGCAGTACTTC
CDR3aa: CASSQGRGSSYEQYF

abundance: .
j_gene: TRBJ2-7
v_gene: TRBV19
d_gene: .
CDR3nt: TGTGCCAGTAGTATAGATCGAACAGAGAGATCCTACGAGCAGTACTTC
CDR3aa: CASSIDRTERSYEQYF

abundance: .
j_gene: TRBJ2-7
v_gene: TRBV5-7
d_gene: TRBD1
CDR3nt: TGTGCCAGCAGCTTGGGACAGGGTGGGTACGAGCAGTACTTC
CDR3aa: CASSLGQGGYEQYF